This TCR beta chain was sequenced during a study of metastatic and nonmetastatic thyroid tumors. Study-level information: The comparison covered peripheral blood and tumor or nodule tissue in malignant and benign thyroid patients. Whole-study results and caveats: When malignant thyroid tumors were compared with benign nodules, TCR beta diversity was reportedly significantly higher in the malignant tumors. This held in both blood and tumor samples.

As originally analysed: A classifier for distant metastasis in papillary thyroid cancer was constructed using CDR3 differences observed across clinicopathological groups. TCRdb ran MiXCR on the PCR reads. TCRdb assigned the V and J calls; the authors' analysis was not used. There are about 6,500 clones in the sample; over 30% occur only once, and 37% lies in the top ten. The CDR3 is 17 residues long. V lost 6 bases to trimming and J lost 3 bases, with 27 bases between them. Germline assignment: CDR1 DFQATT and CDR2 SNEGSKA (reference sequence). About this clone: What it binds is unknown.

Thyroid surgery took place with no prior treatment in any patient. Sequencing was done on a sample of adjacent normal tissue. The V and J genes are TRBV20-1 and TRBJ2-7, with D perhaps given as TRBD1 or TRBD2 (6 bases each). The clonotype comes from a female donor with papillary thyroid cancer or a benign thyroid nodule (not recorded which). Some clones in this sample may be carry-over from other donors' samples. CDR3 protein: CSARGGTRTSEGYEQYF. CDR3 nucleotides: TGCAGTGCCCGAGGGGGGACAAGGACATCCGAGGGCTACGAGCAGTACTTC.